The T cell receptor beta chain described here comes from a study of blood T cell repertoires in COVID-19. Study as a whole: Acute-phase and convalescent COVID-19 samples originated in the United States, Italy and Spain. The analysed material was cDNA or gDNA that came from T cells, B-cell-depleted T cells, or PBMCs.

As processed by the authors: From reference gene primer amplification, estimates of nucleated cell counts were derived. Clones were read by immunoSEQ multiplex PCR, and TCRdb kept only the in-frame ones, dropping some. Clone size and the V and J calls come from that table; the DNA yielded D and trimming. The table shows 100,000 to 150,000 clones, with over 75% occurring only once. Germline V gene data show CDR1 as LNHDA and CDR2 as SQIVND (reference sequence). The CDR3 totals 14 residues. The V and J ends lost 1 base and 0 bases respectively, with 7 bases between them. This clone has just a few counts.

This rearrangement joins TRBV19 to TRBJ2-7, with D possibly being TRBD2 (5 bases). This sequence originates from a woman of 80 years or more with acute or convalescent COVID-19. Sequencing was done on a sample of peripheral blood. The CDR3 sequence: CASSIARDSYEQYF. In DNA, the CDR3 is TGTGCCAGTAGTATAGCTCGGGACTCCTACGAGCAGTACTTC.